Listed here are 28 T cell receptor beta chains from one sample, sequenced in a study of T cell clonotyping in hematopoietic cell transplantation. TCRdb keeps only in-frame clones here, not all; method: immunoSEQ multiplex PCR. The sample holds around 17,000 clones, 70% to 90% seen once. This specimen was PBMCs, taken 100 days after allogeneic stem cell transplant. The origin of the receptors is a male patient between 55 and 70 years old who had an allogeneic stem cell transplant from a related donor, so the T cells may come from the graft donor. Some clones in this sample may be carry-over from other donors' samples.

The genes are TRBV6-1 and TRBJ2-2; 8 bases match TRBD1. V was clipped by 2 bases and J by 3 bases; unmatched bases: 11. Germline values: CDR1 MNHNS, CDR2 SASEGT. The CDR3 has 18 residues. The CDR3 nucleotides are TGTGCCAGCAGTGAAACCCCACCAGGGGGCGCTTACACCGGGGAGCTGTTTTTT. This encodes CASSETPPGGAYTGELFF.

V and J are TRBV7-8 and TRBJ1-1, with D hard to call. Germline V gene lookup returns CDR1 SGHVS and CDR2 FQNEAQ. V was trimmed by 5 bases and J by 1 base, leaving 8 bases between them. The CDR3 is 13 amino acids. CDR3 in DNA: TGTGCCAGCAGCCCGCTGCGGAACACTGAAGCTTTCTTT. It is translated as CASSPLRNTEAFF. The variable domain in full, with the rest retrieved from reference TRBV7-8 and TRBJ1-1, is GAGVSQSPRYKVAKRGQDVALRCDPISGHVSLFWYQQALGQGPEFLTYFQNEAQLDKSGLPSDRFFAERPEGSVSTLKIQRTQQEDSAVYLCASSPLRNTEAFFGQGTRLTVV.

J is TRBJ1-1 and V is TRBV6-5; D possibly corresponds to TRBD1 (5 bases). Per the germline V gene, CDR1 is MNHEY and CDR2 is SVGAGI. This CDR3 has 14 residues. Trimming shortened V by 5 bases and J by 1 base, and 11 bases separated the two germline ends. This chain's CDR3 is CASSPKTENTEAFF. Written as DNA, the CDR3 is TGTGCCAGCAGTCCTAAGACAGAGAACACTGAAGCTTTCTTT.

V is TRBV6-5 and J is TRBJ2-7, with a tentative D call TRBD1 (5 bases). CDR1 is MNHEY, CDR2 SVGAGI, per germline. There are 14 residues in the CDR3. Trimming removed 8 bases from V and 1 base from J, with 15 bases in between. CDR3 coding DNA: TGTGCCAGCTATCGATCCAGGGATTCCTACGAGCAGTACTTC. Translated: CASYRSRDSYEQYF.

This chain uses TRBV5-4 with TRBJ1-3, with D unresolved. From germline, CDR1 is SGHNT and CDR2 YYREEE (reference sequence). Trimming cost V 4 bases and J 1 base, with 9 bases left between them. The CDR3 spans 14 residues. CDR3 protein: CASSQQKSGNTIYF. The CDR3 nucleotides are TGTGCCAGCAGCCAACAGAAATCTGGAAACACCATATATTTT.

The chain carries TRBV7-3 and TRBJ2-5; D unclear. Germline CDR1 and CDR2: SGHTA and FQGTGA. Trimming stripped 5 bases from V and 4 bases from J, with 8 bases between. The CDR3 is made up of 12 amino acids. Written as DNA, the CDR3 is TGTGCCAGCAGCCCCGATGGAGAGACCCAGTACTTC. Translation gives CASSPDGETQYF.

The rearrangement uses TRBV6-1 and TRBJ1-1; the match to TRBD1 covers 8 bases. V was pared by 2 bases and J by 3 bases, with 11 bases of the junction left unmatched. The CDR3 totals 17 residues. Germline V lookup: CDR1 MNHNS, CDR2 SASEGT. In nucleotides, the CDR3 is TGTGCCAGCAGTGAACCCTTTGAGGACAGGGAGGACACTGAAGCTTTCTTT. Translating gives CASSEPFEDREDTEAFF.

This chain's CDR3 is CASMVRQGNNYGYTF. The CDR3 DNA reads as TGTGCCAGTATGGTGCGACAGGGGAATAACTATGGCTACACCTTC. The chain recombines TRBV19 with TRBJ1-2, with TRBD1 matching 8 bases. Trimming at V came to 7 bases and at J to 1 base, leaving 8 bases not matched to a gene. CDR1 is LNHDA, CDR2 SQIVND, per germline (reference sequence). The CDR3 is made up of 15 amino acids.

The chain's CDR3 is CASSATGELFF. The CDR3 bases are TGTGCCAGCAGCGCCACCGGGGAGCTGTTTTTT. V gene TRBV9 combines with J gene TRBJ2-2, with D unresolved. V shed 3 bases and J shed 4 bases, with 1 base lying between them. The CDR3 length is 11 residues. Germline V lookup: CDR1 SGDLS, CDR2 YYNGEE.

This clone appeared a few times. The rearrangement joins TRBV25-1 to TRBJ2-7; no definite D call. Germline values: CDR1 MGHDK, CDR2 SYGVNS. Deletions cut 3 bases from V and 3 bases from J, with 3 bases between. The CDR3 covers 11 residues. This CDR3 is CASSDYYEQYF. Here the CDR3 DNA reads TGTGCCAGCAGTGACTACTACGAGCAGTACTTC.

In this sample, this clone turned up once. CDR3 sequence: CASRGAAGGYGYTF. The CDR3 DNA is TGTGCCAGCAGAGGGGCCGCCGGAGGGTATGGCTACACCTTC. The rearrangement joins TRBV2 to TRBJ1-2, with TRBD1 as a possible D gene (5 bases). The CDR3 is 14 amino acids. V shed 6 bases and J shed 5 bases, with 16 bases lying between them. The germline gives CDR1 SNHLY, CDR2 FYNNEI. Complete variable domain (other parts from reference TRBV2 and TRBJ1-2): EPEVTQTPSHQVTQMGQEVILRCVPISNHLYFYWYRQILGQKVEFLVSFYNNEISEKSEIFDDQFSVERPDGSNFTLKIRSTKLEDSAMYFCASRGAAGGYGYTFGSGTRLTVV.

The V gene is TRBV9, the J gene TRBJ2-2; D gene unclear. CDR1 and CDR2 from the germline V gene are SGDLS and YYNGEE. Trimming took 3 bases from V and 3 from J, leaving 6 bases between them. The length of the CDR3 is 13 residues. The CDR3 sequence: CASSADYTGELFF. The CDR3 nucleotides are TGTGCCAGCAGCGCAGACTACACCGGGGAGCTGTTTTTT. The whole variable domain, filled in from reference TRBV9 and TRBJ2-2, reads DSGVTQTPKHLITATGQRVTLRCSPRSGDLSVYWYQQSLDQGLQFLIQYYNGEERAKGNILERFSAQQFPDLHSELNLSSLELGDSALYFCASSADYTGELFFGEGSRLTVL.

This clone was observed a single time. The rearrangement uses TRBV5-1 and TRBJ2-7; TRBD1 matches 9 bases. The V segment lost 7 bases and the J segment 6 bases; nucleotides outside the gene matches: 11. This CDR3 has 14 residues. The V gene's germline CDR1 is SGHRS and CDR2 YFSETQ. CDR3 amino acids: CASAMSGQGAEQYF. As DNA, the CDR3 is TGCGCCAGCGCCATGTCGGGACAGGGCGCCGAGCAGTACTTC.

The chain has TRBV2 and TRBJ1-5, with TRBD1 as a possible D gene (6 bases). The CDR3 covers 17 residues. Germline lookup yields CDR1 SNHLY and CDR2 FYNNEI. V lost 3 bases and J 3 bases, leaving 18 bases between the germline ends. The CDR3 reads CASSEMGGAAFNQPQHF. The CDR3 DNA reads as TGTGCCAGCAGTGAGATGGGGGGCGCGGCCTTCAATCAGCCCCAGCATTTT.

This chain links TRBV5-1 with TRBJ2-5, with D maybe TRBD2 (6 bases). The V gene's germline CDR1 is SGHRS and CDR2 YFSETQ. The germline V and J ends were trimmed by 3 bases and 2 bases, with 11 bases remaining between them. This CDR3 spans 14 amino acids. CDR3 DNA: TGCGCCAGCAGCTCAGCGGGTGGACAAGAGACCCAGTACTTC. It yields the protein CASSSAGGQETQYF.

The genes are TRBV7-9 and TRBJ1-1; D perhaps matches TRBD1 (5 bases). From germline, CDR1 is SEHNR and CDR2 FQNEAQ (reference sequence). This CDR3 has 14 amino acids. With 5 bases removed from V and 5 bases from J, the gap between germline ends came to 15 bases. The CDR3 nucleotides read TGTGCCAGCAGCCTCGGGCAGGGCTTTACTGAAGCTTTCTTT. Encoded protein: CASSLGQGFTEAFF. The entire variable domain, with the rest obtained from reference TRBV7-9 and TRBJ1-1, is as follows: DTGVSQNPRHKITKRGQNVTFRCDPISEHNRLYWYRQTLGQGPEFLTYFQNEAQLEKSRLLSDRFSAERPKGSFSTLEIQRTEQGDSAMYLCASSLGQGFTEAFFGQGTRLTVV.

The J gene is TRBJ1-2, the V gene TRBV29-1; possibly TRBD1 for D (5 bases). This CDR3 has 13 residues. V lost 7 bases to trimming and J lost 8 bases, with 20 bases between them. Germline V gene data show CDR1 as SQVTM and CDR2 as ANQGSEA. CDR3 DNA sequence: TGCAGCGGGGCCCCAGGGTTGGGCTACGGCTACACCTTC. This codes for CSGAPGLGYGYTF.

The V and J genes are TRBV14 and TRBJ2-3, with D uncertain. CDR3 length: 16 amino acids. Germline V CDR1 and CDR2: SGHDN, FVKESK. V was clipped by 2 bases and J by 1 base, with 13 bases between them. CDR3 nucleotides: TGTGCCAGCAGCCAACCCCTGATAGGTGGCACAGATACGCAGTATTTT. This translates into CASSQPLIGGTDTQYF.

The chain couples TRBV7-8 to TRBJ2-2; 9 bases are a match to TRBD2. Germline V gene data show CDR1 as SGHVS and CDR2 as FQNEAQ. This CDR3 comprises 15 residues. With V trimmed by 0 bases and J by 6 bases, 2 bases remained unmatched. The CDR3 here is CASSLALAGAGELFF. CDR3 sequence (DNA): TGTGCCAGCAGCTTAGCGTTAGCGGGAGCCGGGGAGCTGTTTTTT.

The chain has TRBV5-6 and TRBJ1-2; D remains unclear. V was trimmed by 4 bases and J by 6 bases, leaving 13 bases between them. Per germline, CDR1 SGHDT and CDR2 YYEEEE. The CDR3 totals 13 residues. DNA for the CDR3: TGTGCCAGCAGCCGTTTTTCGGCCGATGGCTACACCTTC. It yields the protein CASSRFSADGYTF.

This clone is a singleton in its sample. The chain joins TRBV27 to TRBJ1-6, with D unclear. The CDR3 totals 12 residues. Germline V gene data show CDR1 as MNHEY and CDR2 as SMNVEV (reference sequence). V lost 2 bases, J lost 11 bases, and 7 bases lay in between. In nucleotides, the CDR3 is TGTGCCAGCAGTTTAGAGGGCGCACCCCTCCACTTT. Protein product: CASSLEGAPLHF.

The genes are TRBV27 and TRBJ2-1; a weak D match, TRBD2 (5 bases). Trimming left V 5 bases short and J 8 bases short, with 13 bases between. Per the germline V gene, CDR1 is MNHEY and CDR2 is SMNVEV (reference sequence). The CDR3 is 13 amino acids. CDR3 nucleotide sequence: TGTGCCAGCAGTAACGGGGTGAGCTATGAGCAGTTCTTC. Amino acid sequence: CASSNGVSYEQFF.

This clone was counted once. The V call is TRBV4-1, the J call TRBJ2-7; 7 nucleotides line up with TRBD1. Germline CDR1 reads MGHRA; CDR2 reads YSYEKL. The V gene end was trimmed by 0 bases and the J gene end by 0 bases; junction bases not matched to a gene: 8. The CDR3 has 17 amino acids. The CDR3 sequence is CASSQDPWDRSSYEQYF. The CDR3 DNA reads TGCGCCAGCAGCCAAGATCCCTGGGACAGAAGCTCCTACGAGCAGTACTTC.

J is TRBJ2-7 and V is TRBV5-1, with D perhaps matching TRBD1 or TRBD2 (5 bases each). This CDR3 region has 14 residues. Trimming took off 0 bases at V and 3 bases at J, with 10 bases between the two ends. Looked up from germline, CDR1 is SGHRS and CDR2 is YFSETQ. Here the CDR3 reads CASSLGGVSYEQYF. In DNA, the CDR3 is TGCGCCAGCAGCTTGGGAGGGGTTAGCTACGAGCAGTACTTC.

J is TRBJ2-1 and V is TRBV7-6; 9 bases are shared with TRBD2. V lost 5 bases, J lost 6 bases, and 5 bases stayed unmatched. Germline V gene lookup returns CDR1 SGHVS and CDR2 FNYEAQ. The length of the CDR3 is 14 residues. The DNA of the CDR3 is TGTGCCAGCAGCGCCTTGACTAGCGGCAATGAGCAGTTCTTC. It codes for CASSALTSGNEQFF.

This chain joins TRBV6-5 and TRBJ1-1, with D possibly matching TRBD1 (5 bases). This CDR3 region has 14 residues. Between the trimmed V and J ends, which lost 0 bases and 5 bases, there was a span of 10 bases. Germline V gene data show CDR1 as MNHEY and CDR2 as SVGAGI. The CDR3 protein is CASSYSGEETEAFF. In DNA form, the CDR3 reads TGTGCCAGCAGTTACTCAGGGGAAGAGACTGAAGCTTTCTTT.

The chain couples TRBV4-3 to TRBJ1-2; D is perhaps TRBD1 (5 bases). Per the germline V gene, CDR1 is LGHNA and CDR2 is YSLEER. V lost 4 bases to trimming and J lost 4 bases, with 13 bases between them. The CDR3 has 14 residues. The CDR3 sequence is CASSPSEGRYGYTF. The DNA of the CDR3 is TGCGCCAGCAGCCCCTCGGAGGGACGCTATGGCTACACCTTC.

In its sample, this clone was seen once. J is TRBJ1-2 and V is TRBV7-9; possible D gene TRBD1, 6 bases. V lost 2 bases and J lost 6, with 10 bases in between. Germline V CDR1 and CDR2: SEHNR, FQNEAQ (reference sequence). The CDR3 consists of 13 residues. The CDR3 DNA reads TGTGCCAGCAGCTTACGGGGGGACAATGGCTACACCTTC. It codes for CASSLRGDNGYTF.